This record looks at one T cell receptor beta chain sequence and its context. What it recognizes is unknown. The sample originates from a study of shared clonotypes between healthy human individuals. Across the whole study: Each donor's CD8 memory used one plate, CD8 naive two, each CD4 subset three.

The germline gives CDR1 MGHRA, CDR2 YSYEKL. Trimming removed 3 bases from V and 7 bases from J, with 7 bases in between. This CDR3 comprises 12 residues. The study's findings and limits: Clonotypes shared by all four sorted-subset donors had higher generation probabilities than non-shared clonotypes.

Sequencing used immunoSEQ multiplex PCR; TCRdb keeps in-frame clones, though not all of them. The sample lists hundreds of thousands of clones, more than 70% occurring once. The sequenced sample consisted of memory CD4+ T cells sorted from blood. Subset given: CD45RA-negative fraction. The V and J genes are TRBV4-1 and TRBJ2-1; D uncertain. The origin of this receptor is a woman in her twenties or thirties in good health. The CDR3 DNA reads TGCGCCAGCAGCCAGCTATGGAATGAGCAGTTCTTC. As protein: CASSQLWNEQFF.